The T cell receptor (beta chain) under discussion was sequenced for a study of shared clonotypes between healthy human individuals (TCRdb year 2020). About the investigation overall: The cohort comprised two women and a few men aged 18 to 49 years. For each donor, CD4 naive and CD4 memory were each given three plates, CD8 naive was given two plates, and CD8 memory was given one plate. The study deeply sequenced blood TCR repertoires of about 5 healthy adults to estimate repertoire size and the extent of clonotype sharing between individuals. Different laboratories and diverse techniques were used to prepare libraries and sequence TCR repertoires, to increase sequencing depth and limit assay-specific biases. Each donor's leukapheresis produced roughly between roughly 0.85 and 9.5 billion PBMCs. Study-level results and caveats: Sharing across a few donors was observed for roughly 5.4% of naive CD4, less than 4% of naive CD8, about 2.3% of memory CD4, and roughly 0.4% of memory CD8 clonotypes. The genetic and exposure-history diversity represented was limited by the small number of donors. Incomplete sequencing was indicated by rarefaction of sorted-subset datasets, despite the large sequencing depth. Larger estimated clonotype richness was generally found for naive subsets than for memory subsets. Pairwise subsampling led to the expectation that sequencing depth would affect the degree of clonotype sharing among donors. Sampling was restricted to blood, and TCR repertoires in tissues likely differ from the TCR repertoires found in blood. Compared with non-shared clonotypes, clonotypes shared by all four sorted-subset donors had higher generation probabilities.

The CDR3 sequence holds 12 residues, the cysteine and phenylalanine included. Only the CDR3 part of the read is kept: 36 bases, read in frame from the first base. Relative to germline, V is 5 bases shorter and J is 6 bases shorter, with 10 bases between their ends. CDR1 and CDR2 were assigned from the germline V gene as SGHTA and FQGTGA. In regard to this clone: Its antigen has not been determined. Per-base quality was not reported, and no clone a single base away is much larger than it.

Using the deep immunoSEQ assay, multiplex PCR amplified TCR CDR3 regions from genomic DNA. For each cell subset, the extracted genomic DNA was distributed evenly across all wells of several immunoSEQ 96-well plates, and each plate served as one replicate. For sorted subsets, each replicate PCR was loaded with around 200 ng genomic DNA, equivalent to some 31,000 T cell genomes. Purified libraries were measured with a Qubit 3.0 fluorometer, size-checked on a Bioanalyzer 2100, and measured again with the KAPA Library Quantification kit. Every immunoSEQ 96-well plate was sequenced on a separate single-read 150-cycle Illumina NextSeq 550 flow cell. The paper's data handling went like this. The immunoSEQ output contained only junctional sequences without quality scores, so filtering could not match that applied to full-length reads. To assign V/J genes and CDR3, sequences were annotated against IMGT germline references using PyIR, a Python wrapper for IgBLAST v1.9. Reads were filtered out if the reads had weak V/J assignments (E-value above 1e-6), no CDR3, stop codons, out-of-frame junctions, or ambiguous translated residues. V3J clonotypes were defined as sequences sharing an identical inferred V gene, J gene, and CDR3 amino acid sequence. To compute the percentage overlap between repertoires, the number of shared unique clonotypes was divided by the size of the smaller repertoire. Repertoire richness was assessed with RTK rarefaction, the Chao1 estimator, and Recon v2.1 estimates of unobserved clonotypes. Generation probabilities for all TCRbeta clonotypes obtained by the gDNA method from several donors were computed using OLGA. The table comes from immuneACCESS by way of TCRdb, which keeps in-frame sequences with V and J called. Part of the clones is missing from these tables; in studies checked, under half for an unresolved V gene and the rest for unknown reasons. That table is the source of V, J and clone size, and D and trimming were worked out from the DNA. Present in this sample are over 700,000 clones, approximately 72% of which were seen just once. The top ten hold approximately 1.8% of the sample.

Healthy HIV-negative adults with no recently reported acute infections or vaccinations were included as donors. Every donor was a Caucasian adult residing in Nashville, Tennessee, USA. CD4+ T cells were enriched through magnetic negative selection, after which naive cells were positively selected on CD45RA and the remaining negative fraction served as the memory subset. Blood was collected by leukapheresis, and PBMCs were isolated by Ficoll-Histopaque density gradient centrifugation and then cryopreserved in liquid nitrogen vapor phase. Analytical flow cytometry was used to check the purity and quantity of every magnetically sorted T cell population. Each sorted fraction had its genomic DNA isolated and then quantified by UV absorbance on a Nanodrop 2000c.

The sequencing input was memory CD4+ T cells sorted from blood. What this sample's cell subset or site label stands for: CD45RA-negative fraction. This receptor was identified in a woman aged 25-40 years in good health. The sequence is built from TRBV7-3 and TRBJ2-5, with no confident D gene call. The CDR3 protein: CASSIPGQTQYF. In nucleotide form, the sequence is TGTGCCAGCAGCATCCCGGGCCAGACCCAGTACTTC. Extended through the reference TRBV7-3 and TRBJ2-5 proteins, this CDR3 yields the full variable domain: GAGVSQTPSNKVTEKGKYVELRCDPISGHTALYWYRQSLGQGPEFLIYFQGTGAADDSGLPNDRFFAVRPEGSVSTLKIQRTERGDSAVYLCASSIPGQTQYFGPGTRLLVL.